Detailed here is one TCR beta chain. Trimming at V came to 5 bases and at J to 6 bases, leaving 10 bases not matched to a gene. Germline V CDR1 and CDR2: SGHRS, YFSETQ. The CDR3 consists of 14 residues. These data are taken from a study of OX40 agonist ivuxolimab in advanced cancers. Study summary: At about 81% male, the cohort had a mean age of around 56 years, ranging from about 23 to 80.

Only in-frame clones appear in the TCRdb table, and some are missing; sequencing was by immunoSEQ multiplex PCR. The sample has 65,000 to 90,000 clones, around 86% seen once; the top ten hold more than 0.45%. Source: CD4+ or CD8+ T cells sorted from blood, taken in a trial of the OX40 agonist ivuxolimab. The clonotype was recovered from an adult with an advanced solid tumor such as melanoma, head and neck, liver or kidney cancer. The V and J genes are TRBV5-1 and TRBJ2-7, with 8 bases identical to TRBD2. CDR3 residues: CASRSRGAPGEQYF. The CDR3 coding sequence is TGCGCCAGCAGATCGCGGGGGGCCCCGGGCGAGCAGTACTTC.